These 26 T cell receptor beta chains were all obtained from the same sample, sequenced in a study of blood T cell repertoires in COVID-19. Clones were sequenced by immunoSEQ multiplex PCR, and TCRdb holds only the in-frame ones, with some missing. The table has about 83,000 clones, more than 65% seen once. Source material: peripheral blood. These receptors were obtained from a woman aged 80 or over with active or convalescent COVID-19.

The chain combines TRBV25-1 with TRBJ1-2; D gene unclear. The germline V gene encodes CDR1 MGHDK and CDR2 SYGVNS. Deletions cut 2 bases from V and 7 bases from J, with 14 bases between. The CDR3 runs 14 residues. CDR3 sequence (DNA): TGTGCCAGCAGTGAAGTACAAGGAGGAGGTGGCTACACCTTC. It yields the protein CASSEVQGGGGYTF.

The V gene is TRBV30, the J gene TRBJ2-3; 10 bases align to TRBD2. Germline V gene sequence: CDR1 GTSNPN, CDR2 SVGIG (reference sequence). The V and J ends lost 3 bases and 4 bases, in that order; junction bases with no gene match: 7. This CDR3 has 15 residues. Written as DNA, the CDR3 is TGTGCCTGGAGCGGCACAGCGGGGGGGCCAGATACGCAGTATTTT. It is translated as CAWSGTAGGPDTQYF.

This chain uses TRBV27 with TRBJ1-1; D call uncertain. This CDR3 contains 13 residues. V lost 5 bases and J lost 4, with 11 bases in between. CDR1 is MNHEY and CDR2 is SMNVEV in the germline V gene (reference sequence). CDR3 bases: TGTGCCAGCAGTCGCGACGAGGGCACTGAAGCTTTCTTT. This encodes CASSRDEGTEAFF.

The CDR3 here is CASTDTPYEQYF. CDR3 sequence (DNA): TGTGCCAGCACCGACACCCCCTACGAGCAGTACTTC. This chain uses TRBV14 with TRBJ2-7, with D hard to call. This CDR3 region has 12 residues. V lost 7 bases and J lost 2, with 9 bases in between. Germline V gives CDR1 SGHDN, CDR2 FVKESK. The whole variable domain, filled in from reference TRBV14 and TRBJ2-7, reads EAGVTQFPSHSVIEKGQTVTLRCDPISGHDNLYWYRRVMGKEIKFLLHFVKESKQDESGMPNNRFLAERTGGTYSTLKVQPAELEDSGVYFCASTDTPYEQYFGPGTRLTVT.

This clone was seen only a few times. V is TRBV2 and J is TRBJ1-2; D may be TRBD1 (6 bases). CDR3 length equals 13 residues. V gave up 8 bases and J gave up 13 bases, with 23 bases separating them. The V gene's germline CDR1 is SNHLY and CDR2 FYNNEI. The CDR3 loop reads CASGSAGTRVGTF. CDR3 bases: TGTGCCAGCGGCTCCGCTGGGACAAGAGTTGGCACCTTC.

CDR3 protein: CASSPGQGVGNTIYF. The CDR3 DNA sequence: TGTGCCAGCAGCCCGGGACAGGGTGTTGGAAACACCATATATTTT. V and J are TRBV7-2 and TRBJ1-3; 9 bases map to TRBD1. The V and J ends lost 5 bases and 3 bases, in that order; junction bases with no gene match: 5. This CDR3 is 15 amino acids long. Germline CDR1 and CDR2: SGHTA and FQGNSA.

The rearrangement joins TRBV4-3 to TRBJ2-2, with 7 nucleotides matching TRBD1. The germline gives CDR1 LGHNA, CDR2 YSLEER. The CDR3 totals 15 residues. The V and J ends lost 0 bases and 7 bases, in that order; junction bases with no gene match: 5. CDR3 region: CASSQEGRGSGELFF. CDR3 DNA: TGCGCCAGCAGCCAAGAAGGCAGGGGGAGCGGGGAGCTGTTTTTT.

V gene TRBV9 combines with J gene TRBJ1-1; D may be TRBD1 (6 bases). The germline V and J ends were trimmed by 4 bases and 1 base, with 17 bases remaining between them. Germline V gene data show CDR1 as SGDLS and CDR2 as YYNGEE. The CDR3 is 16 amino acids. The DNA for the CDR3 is TGTGCCAGCAGCCGGACAGCTCCTGGGGGGAACACTGAAGCTTTCTTT. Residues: CASSRTAPGGNTEAFF.

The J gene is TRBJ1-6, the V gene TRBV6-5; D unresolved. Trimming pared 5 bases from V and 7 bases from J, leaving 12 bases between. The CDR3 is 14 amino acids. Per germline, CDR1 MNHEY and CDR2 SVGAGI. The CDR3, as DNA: TGTGCCAGCAGTAGAATGGGGAGGAATTCACCCCTCCACTTT. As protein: CASSRMGRNSPLHF.

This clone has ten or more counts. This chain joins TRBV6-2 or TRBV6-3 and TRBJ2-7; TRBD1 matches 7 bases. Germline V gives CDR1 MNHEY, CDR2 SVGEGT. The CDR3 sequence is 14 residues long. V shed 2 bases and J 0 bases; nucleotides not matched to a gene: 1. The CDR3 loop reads CASSYRDSSYEQYF. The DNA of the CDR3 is TGTGCCAGCAGTTACCGGGACAGCTCCTACGAGCAGTACTTC.

The CDR3 spells CASMFMGSWATEAFF. The DNA for the CDR3 is TGTGCCAGCATGTTTATGGGGAGTTGGGCGACTGAAGCTTTCTTT. The chain employs TRBV2 and TRBJ1-1, with D unresolved. V lost 7 bases and J 5 bases, leaving 20 bases between the germline ends. Germline V gene data show CDR1 as SNHLY and CDR2 as FYNNEI. CDR3 length: 15 amino acids.

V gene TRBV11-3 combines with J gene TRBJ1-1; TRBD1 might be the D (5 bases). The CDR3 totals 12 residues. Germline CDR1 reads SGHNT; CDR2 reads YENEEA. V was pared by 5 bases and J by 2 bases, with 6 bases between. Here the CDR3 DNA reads TGTGCCAGCAGCAGGGGAAACACTGAAGCTTTCTTT. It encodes CASSRGNTEAFF.

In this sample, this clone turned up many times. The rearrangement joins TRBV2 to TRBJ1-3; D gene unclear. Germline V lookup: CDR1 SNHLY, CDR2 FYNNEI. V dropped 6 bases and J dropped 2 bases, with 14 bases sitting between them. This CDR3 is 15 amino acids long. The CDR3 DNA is TGTGCCAGCAGCCTTCCCTATCCGGCTGGAAACACCATATATTTT. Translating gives CASSLPYPAGNTIYF.

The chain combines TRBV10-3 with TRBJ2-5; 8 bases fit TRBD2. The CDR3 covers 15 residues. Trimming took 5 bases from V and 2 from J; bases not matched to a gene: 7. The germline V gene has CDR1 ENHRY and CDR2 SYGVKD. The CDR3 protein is CAISIGGGRQETQYF. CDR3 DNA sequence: TGTGCCATCAGTATCGGCGGGGGGAGACAAGAGACCCAGTACTTC.

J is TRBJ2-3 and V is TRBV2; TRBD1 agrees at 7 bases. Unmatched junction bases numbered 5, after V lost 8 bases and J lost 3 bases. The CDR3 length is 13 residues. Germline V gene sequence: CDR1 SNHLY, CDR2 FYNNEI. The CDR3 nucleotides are TGTGCCAGCGAGACAGGGATTACAGATACGCAGTATTTT. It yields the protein CASETGITDTQYF.

The CDR3, as DNA: TGTGCCAGCAGCGCCGGGACAGGGGACGGGCAGCCCCAGCATTTT. Translating it yields CASSAGTGDGQPQHF. The chain couples TRBV7-9 to TRBJ1-5; TRBD1 agrees at 10 bases. Germline CDR1 and CDR2: SEHNR and FQNEAQ (reference sequence). The V and J ends lost 5 bases and 7 bases, in that order; junction bases with no gene match: 8. The CDR3 is 15 amino acids.

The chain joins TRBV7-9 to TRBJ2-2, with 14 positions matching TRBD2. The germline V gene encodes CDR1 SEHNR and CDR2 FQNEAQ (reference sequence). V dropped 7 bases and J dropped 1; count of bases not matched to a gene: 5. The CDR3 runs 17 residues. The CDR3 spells CASNLGLAGENTGELFF. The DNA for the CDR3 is TGTGCCAGCAACCTGGGACTAGCGGGAGAGAACACCGGGGAGCTGTTTTTT. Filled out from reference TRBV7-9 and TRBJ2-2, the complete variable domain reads DTGVSQNPRHKITKRGQNVTFRCDPISEHNRLYWYRQTLGQGPEFLTYFQNEAQLEKSRLLSDRFSAERPKGSFSTLEIQRTEQGDSAMYLCASNLGLAGENTGELFFGEGSRLTVL.

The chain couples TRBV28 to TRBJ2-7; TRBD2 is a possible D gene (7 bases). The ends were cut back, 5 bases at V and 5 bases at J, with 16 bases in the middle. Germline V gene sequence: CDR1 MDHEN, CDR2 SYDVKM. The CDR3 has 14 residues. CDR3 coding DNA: TGTGCCAGCAGTACCGCCGGGGGGCCTCACGAGCAGTACTTC. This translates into CASSTAGGPHEQYF.

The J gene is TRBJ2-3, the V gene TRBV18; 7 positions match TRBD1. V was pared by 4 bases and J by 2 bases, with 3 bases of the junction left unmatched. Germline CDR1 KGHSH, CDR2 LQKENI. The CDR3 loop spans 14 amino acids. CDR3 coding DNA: TGTGCCAGCTCACAGACAGGGTTCACAGATACGCAGTATTTT. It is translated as CASSQTGFTDTQYF.

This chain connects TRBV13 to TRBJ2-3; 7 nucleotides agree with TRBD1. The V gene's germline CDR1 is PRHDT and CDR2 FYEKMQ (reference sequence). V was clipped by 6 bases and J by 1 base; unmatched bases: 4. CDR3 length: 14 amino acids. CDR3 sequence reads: CASSRQGGTDTQYF. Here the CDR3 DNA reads TGTGCCAGCAGTCGACAGGGCGGCACAGATACGCAGTATTTT. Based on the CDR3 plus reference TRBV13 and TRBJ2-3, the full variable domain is AAGVIQSPRHLIKEKRETATLKCYPIPRHDTVYWYQQGPGQDPQFLISFYEKMQSDKGSIPDRFSAQQFSDYHSELNMSSLELGDSALYFCASSRQGGTDTQYFGPGTRLTVL.

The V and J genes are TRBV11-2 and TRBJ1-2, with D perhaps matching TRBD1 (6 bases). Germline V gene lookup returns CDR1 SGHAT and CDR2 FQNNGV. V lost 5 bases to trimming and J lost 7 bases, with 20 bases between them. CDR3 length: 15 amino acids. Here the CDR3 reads CASSLQGGAGGGYTF. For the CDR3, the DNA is TGTGCCAGCAGCCTACAGGGAGGAGCGGGGGGTGGCTACACCTTC.

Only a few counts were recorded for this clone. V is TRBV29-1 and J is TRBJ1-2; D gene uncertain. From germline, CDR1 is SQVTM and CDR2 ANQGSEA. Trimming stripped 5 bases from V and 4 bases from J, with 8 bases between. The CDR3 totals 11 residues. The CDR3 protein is CSVYSSYGYTF. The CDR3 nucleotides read TGCAGCGTTTACTCCTCCTATGGCTACACCTTC.

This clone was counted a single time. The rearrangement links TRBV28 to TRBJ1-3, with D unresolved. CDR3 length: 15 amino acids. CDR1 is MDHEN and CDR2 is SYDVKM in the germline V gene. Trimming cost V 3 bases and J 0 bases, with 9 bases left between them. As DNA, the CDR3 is TGTGCCAGCAGTTTGGTGCGGCCCTCTGGAAACACCATATATTTT. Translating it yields CASSLVRPSGNTIYF.

For the CDR3, the DNA is TGTGCCAGCAGCCAAGATCCGGGAGCCGAGCAGTACTTC. Translated, it gives CASSQDPGAEQYF. J is TRBJ2-7 and V is TRBV3-1 (or the pseudogene TRBV3-2), with D perhaps matching TRBD2 (6 bases). The germline V and J ends were trimmed by 0 bases and 6 bases, with 9 bases remaining between them. Germline V gene sequence: CDR1 LGHDT, CDR2 YNNKEL (reference sequence). The CDR3 loop spans 13 amino acids.

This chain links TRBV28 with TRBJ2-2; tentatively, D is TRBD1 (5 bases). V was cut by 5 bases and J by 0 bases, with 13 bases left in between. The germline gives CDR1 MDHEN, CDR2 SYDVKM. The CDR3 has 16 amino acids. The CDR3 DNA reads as TGTGCCAGCAGTCTGATATCGACAGCGAACACCGGGGAGCTGTTTTTT. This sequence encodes CASSLISTANTGELFF.

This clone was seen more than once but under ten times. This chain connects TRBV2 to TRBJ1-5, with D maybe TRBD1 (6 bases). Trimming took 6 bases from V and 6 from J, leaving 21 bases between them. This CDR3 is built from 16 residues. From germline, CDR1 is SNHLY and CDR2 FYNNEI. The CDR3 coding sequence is TGTGCCAGCAGGGGAATGACAGGCGCTTTGGCTCAGCCCCAGCATTTT. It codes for CASRGMTGALAQPQHF. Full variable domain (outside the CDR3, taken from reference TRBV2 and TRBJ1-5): EPEVTQTPSHQVTQMGQEVILRCVPISNHLYFYWYRQILGQKVEFLVSFYNNEISEKSEIFDDQFSVERPDGSNFTLKIRSTKLEDSAMYFCASRGMTGALAQPQHFGDGTRLSIL.